The T cell receptor (beta chain) described here comes from a study of blood T cell repertoires in COVID-19. The table came from immunoSEQ multiplex PCR; TCRdb's copy has only in-frame clones and leaves some out. The sample lists tens of thousands of clones, roughly 85% seen once, with about 20% in the top ten. After removal of 2 bases from V and 6 bases from J, the junction contained 9 bases not matched to a gene. Germline V gene sequence: CDR1 MNHEY, CDR2 SMNVEV (reference sequence). The length of the CDR3 is 16 residues. This receptor was taken from a man between 65 and 85 years old in a cohort sampled during active COVID-19. The gene calls are TRBV27 and TRBJ2-1; TRBD1 matches at 8 bases. Sample: peripheral blood. The CDR3 DNA follows: TGTGCCAGCAGTTTAGTCGGGACAGGTTCGGTCAATGAGCAGTTCTTC. Its protein product is CASSLVGTGSVNEQFF.